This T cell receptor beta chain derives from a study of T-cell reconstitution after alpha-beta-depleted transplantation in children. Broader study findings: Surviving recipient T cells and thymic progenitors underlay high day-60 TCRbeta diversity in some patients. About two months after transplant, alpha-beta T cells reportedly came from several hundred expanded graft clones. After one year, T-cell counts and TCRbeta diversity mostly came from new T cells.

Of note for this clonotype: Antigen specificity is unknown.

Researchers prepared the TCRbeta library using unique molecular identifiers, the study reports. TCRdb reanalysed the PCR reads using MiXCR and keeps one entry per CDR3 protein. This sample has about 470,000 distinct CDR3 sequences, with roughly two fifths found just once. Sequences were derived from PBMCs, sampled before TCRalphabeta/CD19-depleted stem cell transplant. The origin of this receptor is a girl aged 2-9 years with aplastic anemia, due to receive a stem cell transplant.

The CDR3 here is CSARAALRNPGANVLTF. The CDR3 DNA is TGCAGTGCTAGAGCGGCCCTAAGAAACCCTGGGGCCAACGTCCTGACTTTC. The chain recombines TRBV20-1 with TRBJ2-6; no clear D. The CDR3 covers 17 residues. Germline lookup yields CDR1 DFQATT and CDR2 SNEGSKA (reference sequence). Trimming cost V 1 base and J 2 bases, with 15 bases left between them.